This TCR beta chain came from a study of beta chain features in type 1 diabetes. Points from the study as a whole: Possibly, sequencing cDNA over-represented cells that had high TCR expression levels. Individuals with type 1 diabetes displayed fewer insertions and more deletions at VDJ junctions.

This clone has at least ten counts. Its antigen remains unidentified. The entirety of the isolated RNA underwent reverse transcription, so expressed TCRB transcripts were sequenced. Here immunoSEQ multiplex PCR was the method, and the copy in TCRdb shows in-frame clones only, minus some. The sample carries 300,000 to 400,000 clones, roughly 8% recorded once. CD4+ cells of the naive, central memory, regulatory and stem cell-like memory types were sorted via CD45RO/CCR7/CD25/CD127/CD95/CD27. The ends were cut back, 1 base at V and 0 bases at J, with 5 bases in the middle. Per the germline V gene, CDR1 is SGHNT and CDR2 is YYREEE (reference sequence). This CDR3 contains 15 residues.

The sequence was obtained from a woman aged 18-30 years in good health. Source material: central memory CD4+ T cells from blood. The chain employs TRBV5-4 and TRBJ2-6; D not resolved. CDR3 in DNA: TGTGCCAGCAGCTTGTGGGGCTCTGGGGCCAACGTCCTGACTTTC. Translated, it gives CASSLWGSGANVLTF.